A single sample is the source of the 9 T cell receptor beta chains below, sequenced in a study of cytomegalovirus exposure and HLA in healthy donors. PCR involved 60 Vbeta and 13 Jbeta primers. TCRdb's table, derived via immunoSEQ multiplex PCR, lists solely in-frame clones and lacks some. The sample has 150,000 or so clones, 80% seen once. What was sequenced was PBMCs. The receptors shown here come from a male donor in good health and CMV-seropositive.

For the CDR3, the DNA is TGTGCCATCAGTGAGTCGATGGCGGACTATGGCTACACCTTC. It yields the protein CAISESMADYGYTF. The gene calls are TRBV10-3 and TRBJ1-2; D not certain. CDR1 and CDR2 from the germline V gene are ENHRY and SYGVKD. Trimming removed 0 bases from V and 3 bases from J, with 8 bases in between. The CDR3 is 14 amino acids.

The rearrangement links TRBV6-4 to TRBJ1-1; D is possibly TRBD1 (5 bases). V was clipped by 6 bases and J by 5 bases, with 13 bases between them. The CDR3 covers 13 residues. Germline lookup yields CDR1 MRHNA and CDR2 SNTAGT. The DNA for the CDR3 is TGTGCCAGCAGAGGCGGGGGAGAAACTGAAGCTTTCTTT. Translation gives CASRGGGETEAFF.

The chain joins TRBV5-6 to TRBJ1-5, with TRBD1 identical over 7 bases. In germline, CDR1 is SGHDT, CDR2 YYEEEE. Unmatched junction bases numbered 9, after V lost 3 bases and J lost 3 bases. This CDR3 spans 16 amino acids. The CDR3 DNA sequence: TGTGCCAGCAGCTCCCGATCGGACAGGTACAATCAGCCCCAGCATTTT. Amino acids: CASSSRSDRYNQPQHF.

The rearrangement joins TRBV6-1 to TRBJ2-7; 10 bases are shared with TRBD2. The V and J ends lost 6 bases and 6 bases, in that order; junction bases with no gene match: 11. Per germline, CDR1 MNHNS and CDR2 SASEGT. The CDR3 spans 15 residues. The CDR3 is CASSQAGGPGFEQYF. In DNA form, the CDR3 reads TGTGCCAGCAGCCAAGCGGGAGGGCCGGGTTTCGAGCAGTACTTC.

For this clone: One end of the junction is discordant with germline, which a read error may explain. This rearrangement joins TRBV20-1 to TRBJ1-1; D uncertain. This CDR3 spans 11 amino acids. The germline gives CDR1 DFQATT, CDR2 SNEGSKA (reference sequence). The CDR3 nucleotides are TGCAGTGCTGGAGACCGGGCTGAAGCTTTCTTT. It is translated as CSAGDRAEAFF.

The V and J genes are TRBV9 and TRBJ2-7; 14 bases fit TRBD2. The CDR3 runs 16 residues. CDR1 and CDR2 from the germline V gene are SGDLS and YYNGEE. V was pared by 0 bases and J by 5 bases, with 4 bases of the junction left unmatched. The CDR3 bases are TGTGCCAGCAGCGTAGGGGGACTAGCGGGAGTCCACGAGCAGTACTTC. Its translation is CASSVGGLAGVHEQYF. Combining the CDR3 with reference TRBV9 and TRBJ2-7 gives the whole variable domain DSGVTQTPKHLITATGQRVTLRCSPRSGDLSVYWYQQSLDQGLQFLIQYYNGEERAKGNILERFSAQQFPDLHSELNLSSLELGDSALYFCASSVGGLAGVHEQYFGPGTRLTVT.

The rearrangement links TRBV2 to TRBJ2-7; TRBD2 agrees at 8 bases. Unmatched junction bases numbered 9, after V lost 6 bases and J lost 2 bases. The germline CDR1 and CDR2 sequences are SNHLY and FYNNEI. This CDR3 contains 15 residues. The CDR3 DNA reads as TGTGCCAGCAGAATCCCGGGACTAGGAACCTACGAGCAGTACTTC. This translates into CASRIPGLGTYEQYF.

V and J are TRBV7-9 and TRBJ2-1; 9 nucleotides align to TRBD2. This CDR3 comprises 15 residues. Per germline, CDR1 SEHNR and CDR2 FQNEAQ (reference sequence). Unmatched junction bases numbered 12, after V lost 3 bases and J lost 12 bases. The CDR3 is CASSFVQREEARQFF. The CDR3 region has the DNA TGTGCCAGCAGCTTCGTCCAGCGGGAGGAGGCGCGGCAGTTCTTC.

V is TRBV14 and J is TRBJ2-3; D perhaps matches TRBD2 (5 bases). The CDR3 is 12 residues long. Trimming shortened V by 4 bases and J by 5 bases, and 7 bases separated the two germline ends. CDR1 and CDR2 from the germline V gene are SGHDN and FVKESK. The CDR3 DNA is TGTGCCAGCAGCCCGGGGAGAGATACGCAGTATTTT. This codes for CASSPGRDTQYF.